Each of the 12 T cell receptor beta chains below was sequenced from the same sample in a study of vaccination and CD4 T cells after COVID-19. These receptors are not linked to any known antigen. The treatment here: roughly 10-day PBMC culture with coronavirus spike peptide pools or control peptides (ViraFEST assay). The Oncomine TCR Beta short-read assay was applied to DNA of cultured CD4+ T cells. TCRdb reprocessed the PCR reads via MiXCR and lists one record per CDR3 protein. The sample yields 9,500 to 10,000 distinct CDR3 sequences, more than 60% seen once. Input material: CD4+ T cells from blood, cultured in vitro. The receptors here all came from a human donor who had recovered from COVID-19.

The rearrangement joins TRBV4-1 to TRBJ1-6; D might be TRBD1 (6 bases). This CDR3 contains 17 residues. The V end lost 3 bases, the J end lost 7 bases, and 19 bases lay between the germline ends. In germline, CDR1 is MGHRA, CDR2 YSYEKL. CDR3 nucleotide sequence: TGCGCCAGCAGCCATGCCGCCCGGGACACTGAGAATTCACCCCTCCACTTT. Translated: CASSHAARDTENSPLHF.

This clonotype was counted once. The gene calls are TRBV7-2 and TRBJ2-1; 7 nucleotides align to TRBD2. V lost 8 bases and J lost 4; bases outside the gene matches: 2. From germline, CDR1 is SGHTA and CDR2 FQGNSA. CDR3 length: 12 residues. CDR3 in DNA: TGTGCCAGCGGGAGGGGTTACAATGAGCAGTTCTTC. Its translation: CASGRGYNEQFF.

The chain employs TRBV29-1 and TRBJ1-2, with 8 bases lining up with TRBD1. The CDR3 sequence is 13 residues long. V dropped 7 bases and J dropped 4; count of bases not matched to a gene: 8. Germline CDR1 reads SQVTM; CDR2 reads ANQGSEA. For the CDR3, the DNA is TGCAGCGGAGATACCGGGACAGGCTATGGCTACACCTTC. Amino acid sequence: CSGDTGTGYGYTF.

This clonotype was seen more than once but under ten times. The chain carries TRBV20-1 and TRBJ2-5, with a weak D call TRBD1 (5 bases). The CDR3 runs to 15 residues. Trimming took off 6 bases at V and 2 bases at J, with 19 bases between the two ends. Germline V CDR1 and CDR2: DFQATT, SNEGSKA (reference sequence). The CDR3 DNA sequence: TGCAGTGCGGAGCGACCGGGCAGGGCGCAAGAGACCCAGTACTTC. Translated: CSAERPGRAQETQYF.

The rearrangement uses TRBV3-1 and TRBJ1-5; D is ambiguous. The CDR3 length is 13 residues. Between the trimmed V and J ends, which lost 6 bases and 2 bases, there was a span of 8 bases. Germline CDR1 reads LGHDT; CDR2 reads YNNKEL (reference sequence). CDR3 in DNA: TGTGCCAGCAGTGGCAGTCGCAATCAGCCCCAGCATTTT. It specifies CASSGSRNQPQHF.

This chain joins TRBV12-3 or TRBV12-4 and TRBJ1-1; possibly TRBD1 for D (5 bases). The V end was cut by 0 bases, the J end by 5 bases, with 7 bases between. CDR3 length equals 13 residues. CDR3 in amino acids: CASSLAGGTEAFF. DNA of the CDR3: TGTGCCAGCAGTTTAGCCGGGGGTACTGAAGCTTTCTTT.

This rearrangement joins TRBV6-1 to TRBJ2-5, with 10 bases matching TRBD2. Germline CDR1 reads MNHNS; CDR2 reads SASEGT. V gave up 6 bases and J gave up 3 bases; unmatched junction bases: 4. The CDR3 has 14 amino acids. CDR3 loop: CASRILAGKETQYF. In nucleotides, the CDR3 is TGTGCCAGCAGAATACTAGCGGGGAAAGAGACCCAGTACTTC.

This clonotype appeared a few times. The V call is TRBV24-1, the J call TRBJ2-3; D possibly matches TRBD1 or TRBD2 (5 bases each). CDR1 is KGHDR, CDR2 SFDVKD, per germline. The V end lost 9 bases, the J end lost 1 base, and 13 bases lay between the germline ends. CDR3 length: 14 residues. As DNA, the CDR3 is TGTGCCACCGGGGACCCTCGACGCACAGATACGCAGTATTTT. It yields the protein CATGDPRRTDTQYF.

A few counts support this clonotype. The DNA for the CDR3 is TGCAGTGCTAGACAACAGGGCTCAAATCAGCCCCAGCATTTT. Translating gives CSARQQGSNQPQHF. The chain uses TRBV20-1 and TRBJ1-5; the D gene is possibly TRBD1 (6 bases). Trimming stripped 2 bases from V and 4 bases from J, with 12 bases between. Germline V CDR1 and CDR2: DFQATT, SNEGSKA (reference sequence). The length of the CDR3 is 14 residues.

This clonotype was counted a few times. The rearrangement joins TRBV28 to TRBJ2-1, with TRBD2 matching over 11 bases. The CDR3 is 15 residues long. V was clipped by 5 bases and J by 6 bases; unmatched bases: 6. Germline lookup yields CDR1 MDHEN and CDR2 SYDVKM. CDR3 sequence (DNA): TGTGCCAGCAGTCTCATGACTAGCGGGGTCAATGAGCAGTTCTTC. This translates into CASSLMTSGVNEQFF.

There are a few counts of this clonotype. This rearrangement joins TRBV11-2 to TRBJ2-7; no firm D call. This CDR3 comprises 14 residues. The V and J ends lost 5 bases and 3 bases respectively, with 14 bases between them. Germline assignment: CDR1 SGHAT and CDR2 FQNNGV. The CDR3 DNA sequence: TGTGCCAGCAGCCCCGGTACCTCTCGCTACGAGCAGTACTTC. Translated: CASSPGTSRYEQYF.

This chain links TRBV12-3 or TRBV12-4 with TRBJ1-2, with 8 positions matching TRBD1. The CDR3 is 16 residues long. The V and J ends lost 4 bases and 0 bases, in that order; junction bases with no gene match: 7. For the CDR3, the DNA is TGTGCCAGCAGTTCAGGACAGGGAAGAGCTAACTATGGCTACACCTTC. Encoded protein: CASSSGQGRANYGYTF.